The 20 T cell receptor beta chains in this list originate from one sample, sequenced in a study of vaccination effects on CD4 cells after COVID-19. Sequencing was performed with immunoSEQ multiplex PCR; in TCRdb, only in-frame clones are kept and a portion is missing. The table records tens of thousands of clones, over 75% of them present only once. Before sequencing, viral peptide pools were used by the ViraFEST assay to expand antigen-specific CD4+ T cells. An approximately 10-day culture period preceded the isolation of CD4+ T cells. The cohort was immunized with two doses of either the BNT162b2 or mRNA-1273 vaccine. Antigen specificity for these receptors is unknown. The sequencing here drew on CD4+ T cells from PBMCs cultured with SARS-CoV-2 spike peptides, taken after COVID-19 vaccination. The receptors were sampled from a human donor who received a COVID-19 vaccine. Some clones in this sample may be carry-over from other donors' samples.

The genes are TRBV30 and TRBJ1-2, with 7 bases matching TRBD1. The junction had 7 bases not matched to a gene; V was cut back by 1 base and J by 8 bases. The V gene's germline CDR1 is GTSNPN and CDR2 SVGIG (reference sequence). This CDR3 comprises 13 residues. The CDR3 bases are TGTGCCTGGAGTGGACAGGGTATCAGGGGCTACACCTTC. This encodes CAWSGQGIRGYTF. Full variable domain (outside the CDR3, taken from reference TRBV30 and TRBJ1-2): SQTIHQWPATLVQPVGSPLSLECTVEGTSNPNLYWYRQAAGRGLQLLFYSVGIGQISSEVPQNLSASRPQDRQFILSSKKLLLSDSGFYLCAWSGQGIRGYTFGSGTRLTVV.

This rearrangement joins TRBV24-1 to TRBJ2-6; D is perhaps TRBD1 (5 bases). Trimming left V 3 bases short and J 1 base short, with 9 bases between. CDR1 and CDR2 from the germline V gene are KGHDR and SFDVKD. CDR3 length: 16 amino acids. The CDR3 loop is CATSDPTASGANVLTF. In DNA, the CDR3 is TGTGCCACCAGTGATCCGACAGCATCTGGGGCCAACGTCCTGACTTTC.

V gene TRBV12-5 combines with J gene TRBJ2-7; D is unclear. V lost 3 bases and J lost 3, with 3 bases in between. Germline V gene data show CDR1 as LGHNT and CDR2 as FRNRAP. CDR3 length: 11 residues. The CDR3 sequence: CASGFGYEQYV. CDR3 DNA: TGTGCTAGTGGTTTTGGCTACGAGCAGTACGTC.

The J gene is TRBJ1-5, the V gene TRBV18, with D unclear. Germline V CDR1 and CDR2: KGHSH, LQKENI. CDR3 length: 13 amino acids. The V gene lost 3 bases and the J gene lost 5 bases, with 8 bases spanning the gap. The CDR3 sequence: CASSPSIDQPQHF. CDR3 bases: TGTGCCAGCTCACCCTCCATTGATCAGCCCCAGCATTTT.

CDR3 protein: CASSQEPGPPNYGYTF. In DNA, the CDR3 is TGTGCCAGCAGCCAAGAACCAGGGCCCCCTAACTATGGCTACACCTTC. V gene TRBV4-2 combines with J gene TRBJ1-2; D perhaps matches TRBD1 (5 bases). V lost 0 bases to trimming and J lost 0 bases, with 11 bases between them. Per the germline V gene, CDR1 is LGHNA and CDR2 is YNFKEQ. This CDR3 comprises 16 residues.

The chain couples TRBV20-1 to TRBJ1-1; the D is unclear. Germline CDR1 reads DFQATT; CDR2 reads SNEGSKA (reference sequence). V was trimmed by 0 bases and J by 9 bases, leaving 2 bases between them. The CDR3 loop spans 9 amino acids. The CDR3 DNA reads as TGCAGTGCTAGAGATCAAGCTTTCTTT. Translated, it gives CSARDQAFF.

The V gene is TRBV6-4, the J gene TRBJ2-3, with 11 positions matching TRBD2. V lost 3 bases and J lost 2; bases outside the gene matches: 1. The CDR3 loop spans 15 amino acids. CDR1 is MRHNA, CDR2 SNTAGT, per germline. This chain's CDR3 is CASSELAGVTDTQYF. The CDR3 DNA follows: TGTGCCAGCAGTGAACTAGCGGGGGTCACAGATACGCAGTATTTT.

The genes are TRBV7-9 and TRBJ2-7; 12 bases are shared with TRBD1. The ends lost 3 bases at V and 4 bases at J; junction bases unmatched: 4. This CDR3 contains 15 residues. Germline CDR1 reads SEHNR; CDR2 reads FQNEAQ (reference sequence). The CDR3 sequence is CASSFGTGGWYEQYV. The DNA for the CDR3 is TGTGCCAGCAGCTTCGGGACAGGGGGCTGGTACGAGCAGTACGTC.

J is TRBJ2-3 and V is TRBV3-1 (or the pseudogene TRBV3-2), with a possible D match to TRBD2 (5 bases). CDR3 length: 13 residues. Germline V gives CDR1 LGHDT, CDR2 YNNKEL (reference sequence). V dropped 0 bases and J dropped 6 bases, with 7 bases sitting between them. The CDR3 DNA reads TGTGCCAGCAGCCAAGACGGAGGTGATACGCAGTATTTT. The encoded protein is CASSQDGGDTQYF.

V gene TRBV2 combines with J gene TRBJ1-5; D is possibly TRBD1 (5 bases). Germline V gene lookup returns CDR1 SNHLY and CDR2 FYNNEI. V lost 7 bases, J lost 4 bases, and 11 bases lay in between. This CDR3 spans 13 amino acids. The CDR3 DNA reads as TGTGCCAGCAAACGACAGCTTAATCAGCCCCAGCATTTT. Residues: CASKRQLNQPQHF.

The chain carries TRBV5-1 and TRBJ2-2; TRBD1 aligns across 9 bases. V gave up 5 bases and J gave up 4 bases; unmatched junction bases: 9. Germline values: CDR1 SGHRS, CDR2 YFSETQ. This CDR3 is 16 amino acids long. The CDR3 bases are TGCGCCAGCAGGCACCCGGGACAGGGAAGCACCGGGGAGCTGTTTTTT. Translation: CASRHPGQGSTGELFF.

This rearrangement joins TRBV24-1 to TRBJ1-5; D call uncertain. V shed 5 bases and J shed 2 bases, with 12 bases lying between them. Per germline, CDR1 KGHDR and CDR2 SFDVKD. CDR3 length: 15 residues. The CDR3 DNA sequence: TGTGCCACCAGTGCATCTCGGATGGGCAATCAGCCCCAGCATTTT. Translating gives CATSASRMGNQPQHF.

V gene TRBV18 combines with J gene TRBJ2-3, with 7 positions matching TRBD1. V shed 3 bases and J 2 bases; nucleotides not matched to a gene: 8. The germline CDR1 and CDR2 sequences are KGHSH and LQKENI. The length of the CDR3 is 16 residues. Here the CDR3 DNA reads TGTGCCAGCTCACCCCAGTCGGGACAGAACACAGATACGCAGTATTTT. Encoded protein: CASSPQSGQNTDTQYF.

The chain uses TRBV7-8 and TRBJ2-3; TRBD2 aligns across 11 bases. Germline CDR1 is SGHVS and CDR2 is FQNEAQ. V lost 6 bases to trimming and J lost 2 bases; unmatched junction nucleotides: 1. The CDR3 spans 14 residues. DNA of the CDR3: TGTGCCAGCAGACTAGCGGGGGTCACAGATACGCAGTATTTT. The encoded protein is CASRLAGVTDTQYF. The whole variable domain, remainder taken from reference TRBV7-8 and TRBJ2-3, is GAGVSQSPRYKVAKRGQDVALRCDPISGHVSLFWYQQALGQGPEFLTYFQNEAQLDKSGLPSDRFFAERPEGSVSTLKIQRTQQEDSAVYLCASRLAGVTDTQYFGPGTRLTVL.

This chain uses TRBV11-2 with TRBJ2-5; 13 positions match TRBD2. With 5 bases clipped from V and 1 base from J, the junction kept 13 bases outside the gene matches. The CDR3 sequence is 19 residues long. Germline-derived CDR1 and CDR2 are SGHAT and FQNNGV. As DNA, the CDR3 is TGTGCCAGCAGCACCCGGCCGGGACTAGCGGGACCTATCCAAGAGACCCAGTACTTC. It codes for CASSTRPGLAGPIQETQYF.

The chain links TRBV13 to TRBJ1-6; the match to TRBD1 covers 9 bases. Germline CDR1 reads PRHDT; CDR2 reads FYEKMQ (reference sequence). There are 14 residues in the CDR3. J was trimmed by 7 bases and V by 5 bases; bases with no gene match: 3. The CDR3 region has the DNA TGTGCCAGCAGCCGGGACAGGGACAATTCACCCCTCCACTTT. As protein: CASSRDRDNSPLHF.

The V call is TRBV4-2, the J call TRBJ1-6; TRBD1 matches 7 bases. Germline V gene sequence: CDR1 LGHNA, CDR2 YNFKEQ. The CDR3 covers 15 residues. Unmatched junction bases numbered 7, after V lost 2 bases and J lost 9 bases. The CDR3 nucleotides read TGTGCCAGCAGCCAAACACAGGGGAAGCTTTCACCCCTCCACTTT. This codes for CASSQTQGKLSPLHF.

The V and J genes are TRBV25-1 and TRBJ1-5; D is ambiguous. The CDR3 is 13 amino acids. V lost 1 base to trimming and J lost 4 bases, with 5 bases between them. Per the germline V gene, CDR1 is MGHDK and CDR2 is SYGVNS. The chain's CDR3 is CASSELGNQPQHF. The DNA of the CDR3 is TGTGCCAGCAGTGAATTGGGGAATCAGCCCCAGCATTTT.

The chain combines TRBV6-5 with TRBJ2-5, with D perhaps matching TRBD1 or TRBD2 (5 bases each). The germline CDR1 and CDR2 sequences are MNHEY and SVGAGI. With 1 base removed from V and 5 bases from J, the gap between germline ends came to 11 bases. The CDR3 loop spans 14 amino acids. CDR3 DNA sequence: TGTGCCAGCAGTTACTGGGGGTCCGGGGAGACCCAGTACTTC. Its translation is CASSYWGSGETQYF.

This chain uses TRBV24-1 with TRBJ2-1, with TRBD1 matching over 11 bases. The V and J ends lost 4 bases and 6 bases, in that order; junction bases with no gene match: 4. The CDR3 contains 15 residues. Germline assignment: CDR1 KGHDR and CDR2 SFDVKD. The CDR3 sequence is CATSEPGTGGNEQFF. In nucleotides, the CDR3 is TGTGCCACCAGTGAACCCGGGACAGGGGGCAATGAGCAGTTCTTC.